Listed here is a single T cell receptor (beta chain). Its antigen is unknown. The data belong to a study of long-term antiretroviral therapy in people with HIV. Study-wide results and caveats: Diversity rose after ART but stayed below transplant donor controls. HIV repertoires spanned tighter CDR3 length ranges than controls did. Collection of the blood, which took place between about 2004 and 2018, possibly occurred under older ART regimens.

The authors ran the immunoSEQ assay, v3.0, at survey level. TCRdb's copy holds only in-frame clones and misses some; the assay was immunoSEQ multiplex PCR. The sample contains around 29,000 clones, roughly 80% of which appear only once. CDR3 length: 13 residues. Germline V gene data show CDR1 as SEHNR and CDR2 as FQNEAQ (reference sequence). The ends were cut back, 5 bases at V and 3 bases at J, with 10 bases in the middle. The chain recombines TRBV7-9 with TRBJ1-2; weak D call: TRBD1 (5 bases). The clonotype was recovered from a man aged 35 to 55 with HIV. The source was unsorted PBMCs, collected 0.3 years after starting antiretroviral therapy. For the CDR3, the DNA is TGTGCCAGCAGCCCGATGGGGGACTATGGCTACACCTTC. This encodes CASSPMGDYGYTF.